The sequence of this T cell receptor (beta chain) was determined in a study of blood T cell repertoires in COVID-19. On the study more broadly: The United States, Italy and Spain supplied acute and convalescent COVID-19 samples.

Participants came from 24 US areas, aged about 18 to 100 years. Participants reported their clinical history, and cohort assignment relied on those reports. Recovered status in Cohort 3 required two negative PCRs, clearance, or symptom resolution. Repertoires were generated with immunoSEQ multiplex PCR, while TCRdb's copy carries only in-frame clones and drops some. The data show 130,000 or so clones, 75% to 90% seen once. J was trimmed by 3 bases and V by 5 bases; bases with no gene match: 7. The CDR3 covers 14 residues. Per the germline V gene, CDR1 is PRHDT and CDR2 is FYEKMQ (reference sequence). The chain recombines TRBV13 with TRBJ2-7; 7 nucleotides match TRBD1. The sample was PBMCs or T cells enriched from blood (not recorded which). This receptor was identified in a man aged 25-45 years who had recovered from COVID-19. CDR3 nucleotide sequence: TGTGCCAGCAGCCTATCCGGGACAGACTACGAGCAGTACTTC. This encodes CASSLSGTDYEQYF.